One sample yielded the 32 T cell receptor beta chains listed below, sequenced in a study of radiation and T cells in renal cell carcinoma. Time point in this sample: blood 2 weeks post-SBRT. Treatment denoted: 15 Gy SBRT to primary tumor, nephrectomy 4 weeks later. The assay was immunoSEQ multiplex PCR, and TCRdb's table has in-frame clones only and misses some. The sample shows about 130,000 clones, 65% to 85% of them seen only once. The starting material was blood, obtained from a patient whose treatment included radiotherapy and nephrectomy. The origin of the receptors is a man aged 45 to 65 with renal cell carcinoma.

This sequence joins TRBV15 and TRBJ2-5; D tentatively reads TRBD1 or TRBD2 (7 bases each). Germline CDR1 and CDR2: LNHNV and YYDKDF (reference sequence). Trimming shortened V by 1 base and J by 3 bases, and 21 bases separated the two germline ends. CDR3 size: 18 residues. This CDR3 is CATSRGALGGGKKETQYF. CDR3 nucleotides: TGTGCCACCAGCAGAGGGGCATTGGGAGGGGGCAAAAAAGAGACCCAGTACTTC.

Regarding this clone: The same CDR3 also results from other DNA sequences found in this sample. V and J are TRBV5-1 and TRBJ1-1; 7 bases align to TRBD1. The germline CDR1 and CDR2 sequences are SGHRS and YFSETQ. The CDR3 totals 14 residues. After removal of 3 bases from V and 0 bases from J, the junction contained 2 bases not matched to a gene. As DNA, the CDR3 is TGCGCCAGCAGCTCGACAGGGATGAACACTGAAGCTTTCTTT. Its translation is CASSSTGMNTEAFF.

The chain has TRBV7-2 and TRBJ1-2; unclear D gene. Germline CDR1 SGHTA, CDR2 FQGNSA. Trimming removed 0 bases at V and 0 bases at J, with 5 bases between. This CDR3 region has 14 residues. Here the CDR3 DNA reads TGTGCCAGCAGCTTAGCACCAGCTAACTATGGCTACACCTTC. Translating it yields CASSLAPANYGYTF.

DNA of the CDR3: TGTGCCAGCAGTGAAGCGGGGACACTTGACTATGGCTACACCTTC. Its translation: CASSEAGTLDYGYTF. The rearrangement uses TRBV6-1 and TRBJ1-2; TRBD1 is a possible D gene (6 bases). CDR3 length: 15 amino acids. Germline V gene lookup returns CDR1 MNHNS and CDR2 SASEGT. Trimming stripped 0 bases from V and 3 bases from J, with 11 bases between.

V and J are TRBV18 and TRBJ2-5; no definite D call. Germline assignment: CDR1 KGHSH and CDR2 LQKENI. V lost 0 bases and J lost 2, with 1 base in between. The length of the CDR3 is 12 residues. The CDR3 nucleotides read TGTGCCAGCTCACCACCTCAAGAGACCCAGTACTTC. Translation: CASSPPQETQYF.

The V gene is TRBV7-9, the J gene TRBJ2-1; TRBD1 or TRBD2 may be the D gene (5 bases each). The CDR3 extends over 14 amino acids. Germline loops: CDR1 SEHNR, CDR2 FQNEAQ (reference sequence). The DNA of the CDR3 is TGTGCAGGAAGACCAAGGGACGATCACAATGAGCAGTTCTTC. The encoded protein is CAGRPRDDHNEQFF.

This chain uses TRBV6-5 with TRBJ2-5; 7 bases agree with TRBD2. V trimming: 5 bases; J trimming: 5 bases; junction bases outside the gene matches: 8. The CDR3 has 14 amino acids. Looked up from germline, CDR1 is MNHEY and CDR2 is SVGAGI. The CDR3 loop reads CASSRAGLSETQYF. DNA of the CDR3: TGTGCCAGCAGTCGAGCGGGACTATCGGAGACCCAGTACTTC.

The gene calls are TRBV19 and TRBJ2-3; a possible D gene is TRBD2 (6 bases). The germline V gene has CDR1 LNHDA and CDR2 SQIVND (reference sequence). The CDR3 has 15 amino acids. V gave up 3 bases and J gave up 2 bases, with 12 bases separating them. The CDR3 sequence: CASSIWLAFTDTQYF. The DNA for the CDR3 is TGTGCCAGTAGTATTTGGCTAGCGTTCACAGATACGCAGTATTTT.

This chain uses TRBV9 with TRBJ2-3; D remains unclear. CDR3 size: 12 residues. V was pared by 3 bases and J by 6 bases, with 8 bases between. Germline loops: CDR1 SGDLS, CDR2 YYNGEE. CDR3 in amino acids: CASSAADDTQYF. CDR3 DNA sequence: TGTGCCAGCAGCGCGGCTGATGATACGCAGTATTTT.

The chain joins TRBV5-1 to TRBJ2-7; D may match TRBD1 or TRBD2 (5 bases each). Trimming cost V 5 bases and J 3 bases, with 21 bases left between them. The CDR3 is made up of 16 amino acids. Germline V lookup: CDR1 SGHRS, CDR2 YFSETQ. CDR3 in amino acids: CASRSQWGSTNYEQYF. The CDR3 bases are TGCGCCAGCAGAAGCCAGTGGGGGTCTACAAACTACGAGCAGTACTTC.

V gene TRBV4-2 combines with J gene TRBJ1-2; D ambiguous. The CDR3 extends over 14 amino acids. Germline lookup yields CDR1 LGHNA and CDR2 YNFKEQ. The V end lost 0 bases, the J end lost 0 bases, and 5 bases lay between the germline ends. The CDR3 spells CASSQDGANYGYTF. CDR3 in DNA: TGTGCCAGCAGCCAAGACGGGGCTAACTATGGCTACACCTTC.

V is TRBV27 and J is TRBJ1-1; D call uncertain. The CDR3 is 14 residues long. Germline-derived CDR1 and CDR2 are MNHEY and SMNVEV (reference sequence). V was shortened by 7 bases and J by 1 base, with 13 bases between the two germline ends. The CDR3 DNA sequence: TGTGCCAGCACTCAACGGGCAGGGAACACTGAAGCTTTCTTT. This encodes CASTQRAGNTEAFF.

This chain uses TRBV5-8 with TRBJ2-5; D assignment may be TRBD1 or TRBD2 (5 bases each). V lost 3 bases and J lost 5, with 20 bases in between. This CDR3 has 16 residues. CDR1 and CDR2 (germline): SGHTS, YDEGEE. The DNA for the CDR3 is TGTGCCAGCAGCTATAGGGGTGGGGGTCTATTGGAGACCCAGTACTTC. This sequence encodes CASSYRGGGLLETQYF.

The table lists this clone with a count of one. The chain is built from TRBV29-1 and TRBJ1-1; D is undetermined. Trimming stripped 4 bases from V and 3 bases from J, with 12 bases between. The CDR3 is made up of 13 amino acids. Looked up from germline, CDR1 is SQVTM and CDR2 is ANQGSEA. The CDR3 loop is CSVARWLDTEAFF. Written as DNA, the CDR3 is TGCAGCGTTGCCCGCTGGTTGGACACTGAAGCTTTCTTT.

This clone has more than one count but fewer than ten. The chain employs TRBV29-1 and TRBJ2-5, with 9 bases that match TRBD1. Germline V lookup: CDR1 SQVTM, CDR2 ANQGSEA. The V segment lost 7 bases and the J segment 4 bases; nucleotides outside the gene matches: 7. CDR3 length: 13 amino acids. CDR3 DNA sequence: TGCAGCGGCGGACAGGGGAAGGGAGAGACCCAGTACTTC. Protein sequence: CSGGQGKGETQYF.

The chain joins TRBV9 to TRBJ2-1, with TRBD2 as a possible D gene (5 bases). This CDR3 contains 16 residues. CDR1 SGDLS and CDR2 YYNGEE come from the germline V gene. Trimming left V 0 bases short and J 0 bases short, with 10 bases between. The CDR3 DNA reads as TGTGCCAGCAGCGTAGCTACTGGGAGCTCCTACAATGAGCAGTTCTTC. As protein: CASSVATGSSYNEQFF.

J is TRBJ2-5 and V is TRBV6-1; possibly TRBD2 for D (6 bases). The CDR3 loop spans 13 amino acids. V lost 3 bases to trimming and J lost 5 bases, with 10 bases between them. Germline CDR1 MNHNS, CDR2 SASEGT. The CDR3 sequence: CASSDPGRETQYF. The CDR3 DNA reads as TGTGCCAGCAGTGATCCAGGGAGGGAGACCCAGTACTTC.

The chain has TRBV15 and TRBJ1-2; D uncertain. The V gene's germline CDR1 is LNHNV and CDR2 YYDKDF (reference sequence). The CDR3 is 13 amino acids. V was clipped by 3 bases and J by 4 bases, with 9 bases between them. The CDR3 region is CATSSPIIYGYTF. The DNA of the CDR3 is TGTGCCACCAGCAGCCCAATTATCTATGGCTACACCTTC.

The chain has TRBV6-5 and TRBJ2-7, with D unresolved. Deletions cut 4 bases from V and 6 bases from J, with 10 bases between. Germline V lookup: CDR1 MNHEY, CDR2 SVGAGI. This CDR3 is 12 amino acids long. Here the CDR3 reads CASSSHTGEQYF. CDR3 coding DNA: TGTGCCAGCAGTTCCCACACGGGCGAGCAGTACTTC.

V usage is TRBV7-9 and J usage is TRBJ1-4; TRBD1 aligns across 11 bases. The CDR3 totals 15 residues. Germline V gene data show CDR1 as SEHNR and CDR2 as FQNEAQ (reference sequence). V lost 4 bases, J lost 12 bases, and 10 bases stayed unmatched. CDR3 amino acids: CASSSTGTGGGELFF. As DNA, the CDR3 is TGTGCCAGCAGCTCCACCGGGACAGGGGGTGGGGAACTGTTTTTT. The full variable domain, its missing parts supplied by reference TRBV7-9 and TRBJ1-4, is DTGVSQNPRHKITKRGQNVTFRCDPISEHNRLYWYRQTLGQGPEFLTYFQNEAQLEKSRLLSDRFSAERPKGSFSTLEIQRTEQGDSAMYLCASSSTGTGGGELFFGSGTQLSVL.

This chain connects TRBV30 to TRBJ2-2, with 8 bases identical to TRBD2. Germline loops: CDR1 GTSNPN, CDR2 SVGIG (reference sequence). The trim removed 5 bases at V and 1 base at J, leaving 3 bases unmatched. CDR3 length: 14 amino acids. The chain's CDR3 is CAWAGTRNTGELFF. CDR3 bases: TGTGCCTGGGCCGGGACTAGGAACACCGGGGAGCTGTTTTTT.

The chain recombines TRBV9 with TRBJ2-7; 10 bases map to TRBD2. The CDR3 has 15 amino acids. Trimming took 2 bases from V and 5 from J; bases not matched to a gene: 7. The V gene's germline CDR1 is SGDLS and CDR2 YYNGEE. The CDR3 loop is CASSVKPSGSDEQYF. CDR3 nucleotides: TGTGCCAGCAGCGTTAAACCTAGCGGGAGCGACGAGCAGTACTTC.

The sample holds one count of this clone. The CDR3 DNA sequence: TGTGCCAGCAGTGAACAGGGGGCCGGGGAGCTGTTTTTT. Translating gives CASSEQGAGELFF. V and J are TRBV11-3 and TRBJ2-2, with 8 nucleotides matching TRBD1. CDR3 size: 13 residues. With V trimmed by 6 bases and J by 6 bases, 3 bases remained unmatched. Germline V gene data show CDR1 as SGHNT and CDR2 as YENEEA.

V gene TRBV11-1 combines with J gene TRBJ2-1, with a tentative D call TRBD1 (5 bases). V was trimmed by 5 bases and J by 0 bases, leaving 11 bases between them. CDR1 and CDR2 (germline): SGHAT, FQDESV (reference sequence). The length of the CDR3 is 15 residues. The CDR3 DNA is TGTGCCAGCAGCATACGACAGAGCTCCTACAATGAGCAGTTCTTC. This encodes CASSIRQSSYNEQFF.

This chain joins TRBV11-2 and TRBJ2-7; D unclear. The ends were cut back, 1 base at V and 2 bases at J, with 3 bases in the middle. The CDR3 contains 12 residues. The germline V gene encodes CDR1 SGHAT and CDR2 FQNNGV. The CDR3 protein is CASSLGAYEQYF. The CDR3 region has the DNA TGTGCCAGCAGCTTAGGAGCCTACGAGCAGTACTTC.

CDR3 sequence (DNA): TGTGCCAGCAGTTACGATCTGAACATTCAGTACTTC. Protein product: CASSYDLNIQYF. The chain joins TRBV6-5 to TRBJ2-4; unclear D gene. Looked up from germline, CDR1 is MNHEY and CDR2 is SVGAGI. V was clipped by 2 bases and J by 7 bases, with 6 bases between them. The CDR3 consists of 12 residues.

This CDR3 reads CASSLIQGAGELFF. CDR3 DNA: TGTGCCAGCAGCTTAATTCAGGGAGCCGGGGAGCTGTTTTTT. This sequence joins TRBV7-2 and TRBJ2-2; tentatively, D is TRBD1 or TRBD2 (5 bases each). Germline V gene sequence: CDR1 SGHTA, CDR2 FQGNSA. V was clipped by 2 bases and J by 6 bases, with 10 bases between them. CDR3 length equals 14 residues.

V gene TRBV6-5 combines with J gene TRBJ2-3; either TRBD1 or TRBD2 may fit D (5 bases each). Germline CDR1 MNHEY, CDR2 SVGAGI. V lost 0 bases, J lost 3 bases, and 13 bases lay in between. The CDR3 loop spans 16 amino acids. The CDR3 here is CASSYSSGRGTDTQYF. Written as DNA, the CDR3 is TGTGCCAGCAGTTACTCATCAGGGCGAGGGACAGATACGCAGTATTTT.

The rearrangement joins TRBV19 to TRBJ1-1; no firm D call. Germline lookup yields CDR1 LNHDA and CDR2 SQIVND (reference sequence). The CDR3 extends over 15 amino acids. With 5 bases removed from V and 9 bases from J, the gap between germline ends came to 22 bases. Written as DNA, the CDR3 is TGTGCCAGTAGTTTCTTTAGCGAGGGTTTTCGGAAAGCTTTCTTT. As protein: CASSFFSEGFRKAFF.

This clone occurred once. Other nucleotide sequences in the sample specify the same CDR3. The rearrangement joins TRBV9 to TRBJ2-7; 14 positions agree with TRBD2. The germline V gene encodes CDR1 SGDLS and CDR2 YYNGEE. With V trimmed by 2 bases and J by 5 bases, 0 bases remained unmatched. The length of the CDR3 is 14 residues. The chain's CDR3 is CASSVGLAGDEQYF. CDR3 in DNA: TGTGCCAGCAGCGTGGGACTAGCGGGAGACGAGCAGTACTTC. Full variable domain (missing parts from reference TRBV9 and TRBJ2-7): DSGVTQTPKHLITATGQRVTLRCSPRSGDLSVYWYQQSLDQGLQFLIQYYNGEERAKGNILERFSAQQFPDLHSELNLSSLELGDSALYFCASSVGLAGDEQYFGPGTRLTVT.

This clone showed up just a few times. The rearrangement links TRBV11-1 to TRBJ2-7, with a possible D match to TRBD1 (6 bases). The germline CDR1 and CDR2 sequences are SGHAT and FQDESV (reference sequence). CDR3 length equals 14 residues. V lost 3 bases to trimming and J lost 2 bases, with 11 bases between them. CDR3 bases: TGTGCCAGCAGCTTTCAGGGGTCGCCCTACGAGCAGTACTTC. The encoded protein is CASSFQGSPYEQYF.

The chain employs TRBV6-1 and TRBJ2-1; D might be TRBD2 (5 bases). V dropped 1 base and J dropped 0 bases, with 10 bases sitting between them. Germline V gene lookup returns CDR1 MNHNS and CDR2 SASEGT. This CDR3 contains 16 residues. CDR3 protein: CASSEVGALSYNEQFF. DNA for the CDR3: TGTGCCAGCAGTGAAGTGGGAGCGCTCTCCTACAATGAGCAGTTCTTC.